These 10 T cell receptor beta chains came from one sample sequenced in a study of blood T cell repertoires in COVID-19. Produced via immunoSEQ multiplex PCR; TCRdb's table is partial and in-frame only. Of some 86,000 clones listed, about 83% are singletons. The source material was peripheral blood. These receptors were taken from a woman in her 70s with acute or convalescent COVID-19.

V usage is TRBV7-8 and J usage is TRBJ2-2; 8 nucleotides align to TRBD1. Germline V gives CDR1 SGHVS, CDR2 FQNEAQ. Losses at the gene ends were 5 bases for V and 2 bases for J; bases not matched to a gene: 7. This CDR3 comprises 16 residues. The chain's CDR3 is CASSRRQGINTGELFF. The DNA for the CDR3 is TGTGCCAGCAGCCGACGACAGGGGATAAACACCGGGGAGCTGTTTTTT.

The chain is built from TRBV6-1 and TRBJ2-2; D possibly corresponds to TRBD1 (5 bases). Germline CDR1 is MNHNS and CDR2 is SASEGT. This CDR3 has 16 amino acids. V was cut by 2 bases and J by 2 bases, with 12 bases left in between. CDR3 amino acids: CASSEQGRINTGELFF. The CDR3 DNA is TGTGCCAGCAGTGAACAGGGCAGAATCAACACCGGGGAGCTGTTTTTT.

This chain uses TRBV19 with TRBJ2-2; D remains ambiguous. V lost 3 bases to trimming and J lost 3 bases, with 11 bases between them. The CDR3 contains 15 residues. CDR1 is LNHDA, CDR2 SQIVND, per germline (reference sequence). DNA for the CDR3: TGTGCCAGTAGTATTAGAGTCCAGGACACCGGGGAGCTGTTTTTT. It translates to CASSIRVQDTGELFF. The full variable domain, rest sourced from reference TRBV19 and TRBJ2-2, is DGGITQSPKYLFRKEGQNVTLSCEQNLNHDAMYWYRQDPGQGLRLIYYSQIVNDFQKGDIAEGYSVSREKKESFPLTVTSAQKNPTAFYLCASSIRVQDTGELFFGEGSRLTVL.

CDR3 bases: TGTGCCACCAGCAGAGATCGGGGACACTCCTACGAGCAGTACGTC. This translates into CATSRDRGHSYEQYV. The chain has TRBV15 and TRBJ2-7, with a tentative D call TRBD1 (6 bases). The V gene lost 0 bases and the J gene lost 0 bases, with 9 bases spanning the gap. CDR1 LNHNV and CDR2 YYDKDF come from the germline V gene (reference sequence). This CDR3 contains 15 residues.

This chain uses TRBV5-6 with TRBJ2-7, with 8 bases lining up with TRBD2. Germline CDR1 and CDR2: SGHDT and YYEEEE. V was clipped by 0 bases and J by 0 bases; unmatched bases: 2. The CDR3 is 15 residues long. The CDR3 is CASSLAAGVSYEQYV. The CDR3, as DNA: TGTGCCAGCAGCTTGGCAGCGGGGGTCTCCTACGAGCAGTACGTC.

The chain carries TRBV9 and TRBJ2-1; TRBD2 matches at 10 bases. This CDR3 region has 15 residues. V was pared by 0 bases and J by 7 bases, with 4 bases of the junction left unmatched. CDR1 is SGDLS and CDR2 is YYNGEE in the germline V gene. Written as DNA, the CDR3 is TGTGCCAGCAGCGTAGCGGCTAGCGGGAGTAATGAGCAGTTCTTC. Its translation: CASSVAASGSNEQFF.

CDR3 nucleotide sequence: TGTGCCAGCAGCCAAGGACAGGTGGAATGGGGCTACACCTTC. Protein sequence: CASSQGQVEWGYTF. The chain employs TRBV3-1 (or the pseudogene TRBV3-2) and TRBJ1-2, with a tentative D call TRBD1 (6 bases). The CDR3 loop spans 14 amino acids. The germline CDR1 and CDR2 sequences are LGHDT and YNNKEL (reference sequence). V lost 1 base and J lost 8, with 14 bases in between.

The V call is TRBV11-2, the J call TRBJ1-4; maybe TRBD1 (5 bases). This CDR3 is 14 amino acids long. Looked up from germline, CDR1 is SGHAT and CDR2 is FQNNGV. V dropped 0 bases and J dropped 8 bases, with 10 bases sitting between them. The CDR3 sequence is CASSLDRGVEKLFF. CDR3 DNA: TGTGCCAGCAGCTTAGATCGGGGGGTAGAAAAACTGTTTTTT.

This clone was recorded many times. V is TRBV29-1 and J is TRBJ1-1; D gene unclear. Trimming removed 6 bases from V and 1 base from J, with 6 bases in between. The CDR3 is 11 amino acids. Looked up from germline, CDR1 is SQVTM and CDR2 is ANQGSEA. The CDR3, as DNA: TGCAGCGTCACAGAGAACACTGAAGCTTTCTTT. This translates into CSVTENTEAFF.

The chain combines TRBV6-5 with TRBJ1-2; TRBD1 might be the D (5 bases). The V end lost 10 bases, the J end lost 4 bases, and 13 bases lay between the germline ends. Per germline, CDR1 MNHEY and CDR2 SVGAGI. The CDR3 is 12 residues long. CDR3 residues: CATLTAIYGYTF. CDR3 DNA sequence: TGTGCCACCCTGACAGCCATCTATGGCTACACCTTC.